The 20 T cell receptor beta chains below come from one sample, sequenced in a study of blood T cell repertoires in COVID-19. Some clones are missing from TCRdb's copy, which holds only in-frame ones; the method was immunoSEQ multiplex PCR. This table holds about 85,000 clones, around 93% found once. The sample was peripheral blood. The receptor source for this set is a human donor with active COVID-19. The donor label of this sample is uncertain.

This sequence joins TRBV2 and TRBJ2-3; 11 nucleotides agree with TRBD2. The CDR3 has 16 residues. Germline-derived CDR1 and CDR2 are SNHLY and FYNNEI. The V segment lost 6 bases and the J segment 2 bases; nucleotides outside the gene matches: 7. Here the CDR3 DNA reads TGTGCCAGCAGAATTCTAGCGGGGGGAGACACAGATACGCAGTATTTT. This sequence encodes CASRILAGGDTDTQYF.

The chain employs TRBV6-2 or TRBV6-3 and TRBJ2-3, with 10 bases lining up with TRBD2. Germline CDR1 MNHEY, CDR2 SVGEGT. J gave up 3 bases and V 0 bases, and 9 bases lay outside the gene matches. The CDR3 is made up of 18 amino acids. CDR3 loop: CASSYSIYRTSGTDTQYF. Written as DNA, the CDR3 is TGTGCCAGCAGTTACTCGATATATCGGACTAGCGGTACAGATACGCAGTATTTT.

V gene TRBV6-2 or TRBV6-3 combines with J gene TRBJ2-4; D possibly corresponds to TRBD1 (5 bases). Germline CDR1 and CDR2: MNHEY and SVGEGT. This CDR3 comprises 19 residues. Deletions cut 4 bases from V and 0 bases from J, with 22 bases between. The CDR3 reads CASSSPDRRFLIAKNIQYF. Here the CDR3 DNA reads TGTGCCAGCAGTTCCCCTGACAGACGCTTCCTTATAGCCAAAAACATTCAGTACTTC.

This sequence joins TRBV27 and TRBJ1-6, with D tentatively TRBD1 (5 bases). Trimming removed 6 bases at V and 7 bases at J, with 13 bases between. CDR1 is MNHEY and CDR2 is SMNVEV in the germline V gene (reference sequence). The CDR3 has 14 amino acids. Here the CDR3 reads CASSPYRTNSPLHF. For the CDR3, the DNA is TGTGCCAGCAGCCCGTACAGGACAAATTCACCCCTCCACTTT.

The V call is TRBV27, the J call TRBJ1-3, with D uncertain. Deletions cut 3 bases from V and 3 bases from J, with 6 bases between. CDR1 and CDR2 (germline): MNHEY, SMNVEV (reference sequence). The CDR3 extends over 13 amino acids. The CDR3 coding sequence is TGTGCCAGCAGTTTCGGGGATGGAAACACCATATATTTT. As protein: CASSFGDGNTIYF.

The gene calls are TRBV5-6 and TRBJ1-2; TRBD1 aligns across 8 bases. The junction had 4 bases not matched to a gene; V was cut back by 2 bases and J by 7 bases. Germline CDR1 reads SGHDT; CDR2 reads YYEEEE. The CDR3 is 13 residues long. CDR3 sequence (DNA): TGTGCCAGCAGCTTCCAGGGGGCGCGTGGCTACACCTTC. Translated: CASSFQGARGYTF.

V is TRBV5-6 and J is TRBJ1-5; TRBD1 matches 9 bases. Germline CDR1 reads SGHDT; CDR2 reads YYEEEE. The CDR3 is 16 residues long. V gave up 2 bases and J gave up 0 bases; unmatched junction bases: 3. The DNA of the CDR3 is TGTGCCAGCAGCTTTGGGACAGGGCTTAGCAATCAGCCCCAGCATTTT. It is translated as CASSFGTGLSNQPQHF. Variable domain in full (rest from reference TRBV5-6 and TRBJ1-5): DAGVTQSPTHLIKTRGQQVTLRCSPKSGHDTVSWYQQALGQGPQFIFQYYEEEERQRGNFPDRFSGHQFPNYSSELNVNALLLGDSALYLCASSFGTGLSNQPQHFGDGTRLSIL.

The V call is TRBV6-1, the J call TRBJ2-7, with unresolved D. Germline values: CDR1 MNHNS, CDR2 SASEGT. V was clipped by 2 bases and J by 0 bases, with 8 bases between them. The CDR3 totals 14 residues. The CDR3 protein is CASSESPSSYEQYF. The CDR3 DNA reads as TGTGCCAGCAGTGAATCTCCCAGCTCCTACGAGCAGTACTTC.

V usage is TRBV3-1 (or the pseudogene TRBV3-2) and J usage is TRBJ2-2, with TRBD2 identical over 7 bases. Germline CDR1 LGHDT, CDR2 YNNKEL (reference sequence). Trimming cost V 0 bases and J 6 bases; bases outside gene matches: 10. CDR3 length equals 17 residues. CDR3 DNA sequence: TGTGCCAGCAGCCAAGATCTTGGGAGCGGGGTGGCCGGGGAGCTGTTTTTT. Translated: CASSQDLGSGVAGELFF.

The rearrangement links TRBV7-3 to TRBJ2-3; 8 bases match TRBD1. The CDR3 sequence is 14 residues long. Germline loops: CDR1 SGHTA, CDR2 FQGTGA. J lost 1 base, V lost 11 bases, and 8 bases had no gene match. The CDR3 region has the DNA TGTGCCTCCGGACAGGGAAAGGGCACAGATACGCAGTATTTT. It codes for CASGQGKGTDTQYF.

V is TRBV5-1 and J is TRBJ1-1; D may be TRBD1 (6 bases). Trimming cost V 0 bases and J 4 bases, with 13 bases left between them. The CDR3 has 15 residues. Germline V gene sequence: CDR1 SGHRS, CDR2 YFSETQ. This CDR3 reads CASSLGGHGSTEAFF. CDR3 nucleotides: TGCGCCAGCAGCTTGGGGGGACACGGCAGCACTGAAGCTTTCTTT.

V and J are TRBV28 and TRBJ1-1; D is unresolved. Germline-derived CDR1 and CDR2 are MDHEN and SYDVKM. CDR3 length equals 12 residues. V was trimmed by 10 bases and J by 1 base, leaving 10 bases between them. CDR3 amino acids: CAILTRNTEAFF. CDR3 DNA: TGTGCCATCCTTACAAGGAACACTGAAGCTTTCTTT.

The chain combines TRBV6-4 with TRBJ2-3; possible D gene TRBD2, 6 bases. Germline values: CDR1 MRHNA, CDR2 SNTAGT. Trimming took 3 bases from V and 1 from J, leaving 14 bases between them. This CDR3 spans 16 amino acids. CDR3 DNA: TGTGCCAGCAGTGATAGGGACGGGGGTCGCACAGATACGCAGTATTTT. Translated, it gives CASSDRDGGRTDTQYF.

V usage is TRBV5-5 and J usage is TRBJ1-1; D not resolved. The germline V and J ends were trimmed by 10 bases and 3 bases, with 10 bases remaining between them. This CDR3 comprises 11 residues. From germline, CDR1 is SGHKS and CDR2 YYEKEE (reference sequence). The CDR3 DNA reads TGTGCCGGCACAGAAGACACTGAAGCTTTCTTT. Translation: CAGTEDTEAFF.

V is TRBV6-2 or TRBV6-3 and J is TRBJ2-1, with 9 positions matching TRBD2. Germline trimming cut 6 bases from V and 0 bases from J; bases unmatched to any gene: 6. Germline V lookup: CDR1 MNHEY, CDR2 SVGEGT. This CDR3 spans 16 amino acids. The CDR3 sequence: CASRPLAGPSYNEQFF. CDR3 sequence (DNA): TGTGCCAGCAGACCTCTAGCGGGGCCCTCCTACAATGAGCAGTTCTTC.

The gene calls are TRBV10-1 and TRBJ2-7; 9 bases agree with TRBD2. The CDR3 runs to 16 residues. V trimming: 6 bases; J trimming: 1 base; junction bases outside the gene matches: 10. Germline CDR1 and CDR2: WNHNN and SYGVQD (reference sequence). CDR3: CASSPAGTSLSYEQYF. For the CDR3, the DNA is TGCGCCAGCAGCCCCGCGGGGACTAGCCTATCCTACGAGCAGTACTTC.

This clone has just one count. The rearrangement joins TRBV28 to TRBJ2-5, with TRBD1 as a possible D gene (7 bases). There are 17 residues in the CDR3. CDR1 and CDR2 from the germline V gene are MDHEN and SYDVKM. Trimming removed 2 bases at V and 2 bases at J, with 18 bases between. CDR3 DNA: TGTGCCAGCAGTTTAGGTCATCGGCAGGGGGGACAAGAGACCCAGTACTTC. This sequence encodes CASSLGHRQGGQETQYF.

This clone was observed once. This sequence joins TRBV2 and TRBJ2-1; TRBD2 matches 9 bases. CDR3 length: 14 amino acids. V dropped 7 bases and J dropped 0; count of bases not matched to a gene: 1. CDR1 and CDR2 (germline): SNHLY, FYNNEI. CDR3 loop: CASMRGGSYNEQFF. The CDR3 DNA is TGTGCCAGCATGCGGGGGGGCTCCTACAATGAGCAGTTCTTC.

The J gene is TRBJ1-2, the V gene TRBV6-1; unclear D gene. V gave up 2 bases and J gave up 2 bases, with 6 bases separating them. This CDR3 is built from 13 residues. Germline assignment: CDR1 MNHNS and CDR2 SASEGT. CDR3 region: CASSEQENYGYTF. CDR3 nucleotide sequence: TGTGCCAGCAGTGAACAGGAAAACTATGGCTACACCTTC.

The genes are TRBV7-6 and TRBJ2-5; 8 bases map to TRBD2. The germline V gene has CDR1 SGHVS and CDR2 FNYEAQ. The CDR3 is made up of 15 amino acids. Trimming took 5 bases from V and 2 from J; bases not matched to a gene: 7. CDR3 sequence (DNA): TGTGCCAGCAGCAATCGGGGGGGCCTACAAGAGACCCAGTACTTC. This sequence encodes CASSNRGGLQETQYF.